The clone carrying this T cell receptor beta chain was detected many times. Its antigen is unidentified. This sample was taken from a study of regulatory T cells in long-lasting Graves disease. The time point is: newly diagnosed GD, antithyroid drugs for less than 3 months. Scientists built the TCR library using RNA that was extracted from PBMCs. Study-wide results and limits: TRBV28, TRBJ1-2 and TRBJ2-5 emerged as the favored segments in persistent disease. Thyroid tissue was not sampled; only peripheral blood was.

Germline V gives CDR1 MNHEY, CDR2 SMNVEV (reference sequence). The CDR3 is made up of 15 amino acids. Deletions cut 5 bases from V and 6 bases from J, with 20 bases between. The authors built TCR beta libraries using iRepertoire HTBI primers and Arm-PCR of CDR3 regions. TCRdb used MiXCR to reprocess the multiplex PCR reads, holding one entry per CDR3 protein. The table has around 400,000 distinct CDR3 sequences, around 11% seen once; the top ten hold approximately 20%. These same records also appear under a second study, on T cells in Graves' hyperthyroidism and ophthalmopathy. That paper states: Blood shared most expanded thyroid clonotypes above 0.001. Stable hyperthyroidism was separated from ophthalmopathy by a model based on 13 V-J features.

The specimen comprised peripheral blood mononuclear cells (PBMCs), sampled at new diagnosis, from a patient treated with antithyroid drugs. The V gene is TRBV27, the J gene TRBJ2-7, with D possibly TRBD1 on 6 matching bases. The receptor was isolated from a woman younger than 30 with Graves disease. The DNA for the CDR3 is TGTGCCAGCAGTAGGACAGCGGATCTTTGGTTCGAGCAGTACTTC. Translating it yields CASSRTADLWFEQYF.